The clone carrying this T cell receptor beta chain has a handful of counts. The antigen is not known. The data derive from a study of spatial heterogeneity in lung cancer. Study-wide findings and caveats: Tumors with more nonsynonymous mutations had more expanded intratumoral alpha and beta TCRs.

CDR3 length: 15 residues. CDR1 and CDR2 from the germline V gene are WNHNN and SYGVQD (reference sequence). The V segment lost 4 bases and the J segment 4 bases; nucleotides outside the gene matches: 7. TCRdb re-called the 5' RACE reads through MiXCR, storing one row per CDR3 protein. The sample includes more than 10,000 distinct CDR3 sequences, 4% to 6% seen only once; the top ten take more than 35%. Time point meaning: sample taken at primary tumor resection. Sequenced material: lung tumor tissue, taken at surgery. This receptor was taken from a male donor with early-stage non-small cell lung cancer. The genes are TRBV10-1 and TRBJ1-1, with 9 bases lining up with TRBD1. In DNA form, the CDR3 reads TGCGCCAGCAGTGGGGACAGGGATATAGTCACTGAAGCTTTCTTT. Translation: CASSGDRDIVTEAFF.